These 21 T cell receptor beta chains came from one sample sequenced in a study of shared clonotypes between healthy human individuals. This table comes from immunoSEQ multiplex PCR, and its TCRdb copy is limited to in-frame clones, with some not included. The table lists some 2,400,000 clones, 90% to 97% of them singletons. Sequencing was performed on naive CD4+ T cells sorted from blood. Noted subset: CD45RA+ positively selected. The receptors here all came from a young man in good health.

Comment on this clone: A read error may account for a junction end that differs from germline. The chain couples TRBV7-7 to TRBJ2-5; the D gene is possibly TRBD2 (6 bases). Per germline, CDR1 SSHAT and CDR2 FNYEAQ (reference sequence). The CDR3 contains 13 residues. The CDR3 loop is CASSYSGQETQYF. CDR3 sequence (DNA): TGTGCTAGCAGCTATAGCGGCCAAGAGACCCAGTACTTC. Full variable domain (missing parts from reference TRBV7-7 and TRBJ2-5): GAGVSQSPRYKVTKRGQDVTLRCDPISSHATLYWYQQALGQGPEFLTYFNYEAQPDKSGLPSDRFSAERPEGSISTLTIQRTEQRDSAMYRCASSYSGQETQYFGPGTRLLVL.

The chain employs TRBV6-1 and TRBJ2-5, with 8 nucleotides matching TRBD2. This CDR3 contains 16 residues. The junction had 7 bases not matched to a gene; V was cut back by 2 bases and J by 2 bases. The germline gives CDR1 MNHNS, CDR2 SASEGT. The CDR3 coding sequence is TGTGCCAGCAGTGAATCCGGGGGGGGATGGCAAGAGACCCAGTACTTC. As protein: CASSESGGGWQETQYF.

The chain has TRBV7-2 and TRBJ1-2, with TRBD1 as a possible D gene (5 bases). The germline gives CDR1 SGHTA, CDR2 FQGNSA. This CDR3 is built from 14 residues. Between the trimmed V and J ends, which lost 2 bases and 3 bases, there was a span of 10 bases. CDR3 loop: CASSLNWGDYGYTF. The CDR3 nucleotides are TGTGCCAGCAGCTTAAATTGGGGGGACTATGGCTACACCTTC.

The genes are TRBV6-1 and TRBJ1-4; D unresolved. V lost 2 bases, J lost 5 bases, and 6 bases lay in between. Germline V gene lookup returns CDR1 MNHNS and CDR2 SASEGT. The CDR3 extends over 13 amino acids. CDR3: CASSESGNEKLFF. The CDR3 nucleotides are TGTGCCAGCAGTGAAAGCGGGAATGAAAAACTGTTTTTT.

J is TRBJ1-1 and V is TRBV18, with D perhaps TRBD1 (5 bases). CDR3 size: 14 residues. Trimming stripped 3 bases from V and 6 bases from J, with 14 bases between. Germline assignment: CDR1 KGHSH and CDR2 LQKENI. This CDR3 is CASSPSGTAPEAFF. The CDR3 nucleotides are TGTGCCAGCTCACCCTCCGGGACCGCTCCTGAAGCTTTCTTT. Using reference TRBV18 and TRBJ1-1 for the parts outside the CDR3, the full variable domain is NAGVMQNPRHLVRRRGQEARLRCSPMKGHSHVYWYRQLPEEGLKFMVYLQKENIIDESGMPKERFSAEFPKEGPSILRIQQVVRGDSAAYFCASSPSGTAPEAFFGQGTRLTVV.

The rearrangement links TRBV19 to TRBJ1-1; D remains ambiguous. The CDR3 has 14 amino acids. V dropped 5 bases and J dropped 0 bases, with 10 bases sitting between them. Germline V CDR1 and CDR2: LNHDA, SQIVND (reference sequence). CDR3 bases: TGTGCCAGTAGTCCCACAACTATGAACACTGAAGCTTTCTTT. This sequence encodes CASSPTTMNTEAFF.

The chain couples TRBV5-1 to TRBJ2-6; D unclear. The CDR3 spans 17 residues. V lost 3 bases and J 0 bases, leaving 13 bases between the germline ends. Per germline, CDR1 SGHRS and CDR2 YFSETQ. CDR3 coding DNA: TGCGCCAGCAGCTCCCATGGACCTCTCTCTGGGGCCAACGTCCTGACTTTC. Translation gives CASSSHGPLSGANVLTF.

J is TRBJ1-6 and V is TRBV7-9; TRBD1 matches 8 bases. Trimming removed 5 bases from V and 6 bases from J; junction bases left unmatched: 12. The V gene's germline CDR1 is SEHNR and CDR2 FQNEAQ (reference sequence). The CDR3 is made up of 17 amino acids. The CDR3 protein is CASSPGGTGITNSPLHF. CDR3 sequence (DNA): TGTGCCAGCAGCCCTGGGGGGACAGGCATCACTAATTCACCCCTCCACTTT.

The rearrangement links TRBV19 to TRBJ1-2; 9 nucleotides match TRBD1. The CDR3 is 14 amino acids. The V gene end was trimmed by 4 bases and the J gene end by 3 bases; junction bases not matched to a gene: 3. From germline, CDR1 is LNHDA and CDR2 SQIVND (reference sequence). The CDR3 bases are TGTGCCAGTAGTAACAGGGGGCGAGACTATGGCTACACCTTC. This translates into CASSNRGRDYGYTF.

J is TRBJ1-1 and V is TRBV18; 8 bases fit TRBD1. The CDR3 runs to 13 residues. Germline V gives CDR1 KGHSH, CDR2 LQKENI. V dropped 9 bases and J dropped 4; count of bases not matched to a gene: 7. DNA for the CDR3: TGTGCCAGTTACGGACAGGGAAGCACTGAAGCTTTCTTT. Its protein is CASYGQGSTEAFF.

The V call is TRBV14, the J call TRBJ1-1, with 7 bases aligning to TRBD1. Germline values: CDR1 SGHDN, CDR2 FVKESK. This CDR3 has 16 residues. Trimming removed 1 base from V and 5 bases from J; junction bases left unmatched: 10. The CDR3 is CASSQGPTAGGTEAFF. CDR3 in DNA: TGTGCCAGCAGCCAAGGACCCACTGCAGGGGGGACTGAAGCTTTCTTT.

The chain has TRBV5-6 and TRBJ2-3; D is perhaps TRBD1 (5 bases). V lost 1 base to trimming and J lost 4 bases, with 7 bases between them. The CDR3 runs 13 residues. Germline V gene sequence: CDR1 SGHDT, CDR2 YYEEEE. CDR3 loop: CASSLKGADTQYF. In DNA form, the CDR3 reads TGTGCCAGCAGCTTGAAAGGGGCAGATACGCAGTATTTT. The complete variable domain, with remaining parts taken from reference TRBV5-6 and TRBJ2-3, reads DAGVTQSPTHLIKTRGQQVTLRCSPKSGHDTVSWYQQALGQGPQFIFQYYEEEERQRGNFPDRFSGHQFPNYSSELNVNALLLGDSALYLCASSLKGADTQYFGPGTRLTVL.

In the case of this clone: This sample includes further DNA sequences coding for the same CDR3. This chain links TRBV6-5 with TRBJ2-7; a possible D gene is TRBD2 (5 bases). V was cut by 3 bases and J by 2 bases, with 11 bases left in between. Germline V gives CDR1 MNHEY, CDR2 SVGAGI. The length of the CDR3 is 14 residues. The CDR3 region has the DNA TGTGCCAGCAGTTATTCCGCGGGCCCCTACGAGCAGTACTTC. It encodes CASSYSAGPYEQYF.

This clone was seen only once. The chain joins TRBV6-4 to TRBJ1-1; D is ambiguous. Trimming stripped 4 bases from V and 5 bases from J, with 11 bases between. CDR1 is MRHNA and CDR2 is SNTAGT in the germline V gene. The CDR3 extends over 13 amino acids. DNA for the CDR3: TGTGCCAGCAGTGGTTATGAAGGGACTGAAGCTTTCTTT. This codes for CASSGYEGTEAFF.

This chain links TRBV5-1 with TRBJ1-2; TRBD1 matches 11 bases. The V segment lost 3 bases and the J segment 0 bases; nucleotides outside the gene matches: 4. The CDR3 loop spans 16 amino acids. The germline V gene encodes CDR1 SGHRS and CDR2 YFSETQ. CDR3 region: CASSSGQGEANYGYTF. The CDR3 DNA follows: TGCGCCAGCAGCTCGGGACAGGGGGAAGCTAACTATGGCTACACCTTC.

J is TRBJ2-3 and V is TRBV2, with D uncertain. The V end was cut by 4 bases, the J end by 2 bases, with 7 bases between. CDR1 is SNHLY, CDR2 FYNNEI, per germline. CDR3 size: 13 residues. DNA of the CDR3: TGTGCCAGCAGTGCCGGCAACACAGATACGCAGTATTTT. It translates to CASSAGNTDTQYF.

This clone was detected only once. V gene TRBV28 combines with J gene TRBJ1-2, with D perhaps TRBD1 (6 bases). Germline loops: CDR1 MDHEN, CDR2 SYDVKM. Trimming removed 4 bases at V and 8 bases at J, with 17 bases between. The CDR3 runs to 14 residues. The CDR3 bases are TGTGCCAGCAGTTCCACAGGGATTCGAGTGGGCTACACCTTC. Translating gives CASSSTGIRVGYTF.

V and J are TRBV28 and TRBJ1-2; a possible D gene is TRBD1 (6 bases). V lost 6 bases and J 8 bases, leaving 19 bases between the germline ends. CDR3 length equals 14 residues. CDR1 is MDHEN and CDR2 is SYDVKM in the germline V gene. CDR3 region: CASSPGVGGEGYTF. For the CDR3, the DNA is TGTGCCAGCAGCCCCGGGGTCGGGGGCGAGGGCTACACCTTC.

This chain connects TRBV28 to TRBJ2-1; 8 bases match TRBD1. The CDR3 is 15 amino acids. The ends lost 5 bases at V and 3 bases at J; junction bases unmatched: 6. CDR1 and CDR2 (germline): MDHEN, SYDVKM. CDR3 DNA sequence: TGTGCCAGCAGTGACCGGACAGGGTACTACAATGAGCAGTTCTTC. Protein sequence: CASSDRTGYYNEQFF.

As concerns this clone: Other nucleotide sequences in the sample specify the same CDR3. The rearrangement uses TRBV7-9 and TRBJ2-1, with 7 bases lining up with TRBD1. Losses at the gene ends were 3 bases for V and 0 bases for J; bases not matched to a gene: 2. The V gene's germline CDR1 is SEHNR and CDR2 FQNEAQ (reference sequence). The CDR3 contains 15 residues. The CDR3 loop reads CASSLTGSSYNEQFF. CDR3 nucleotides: TGTGCCAGCAGCTTGACAGGGAGCTCCTACAATGAGCAGTTCTTC.

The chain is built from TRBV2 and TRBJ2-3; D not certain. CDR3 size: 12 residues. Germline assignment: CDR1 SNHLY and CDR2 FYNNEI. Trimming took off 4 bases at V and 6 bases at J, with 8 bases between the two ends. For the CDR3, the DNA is TGTGCCAGCAGTGGAGATGTGGATACGCAGTATTTT. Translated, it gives CASSGDVDTQYF.